These 19 T cell receptor beta chains share one sample of origin, sequenced in a study of PD-1 blockade in classical Hodgkin lymphoma. TCRdb's table, derived via immunoSEQ multiplex PCR, lists solely in-frame clones and lacks some. The profile covers 11,000 to 15,000 clones, with around 84% appearing a single time and over 4% taken by the ten largest. Each patient experienced a relapse that followed autologous stem cell transplantation, and brentuximab vedotin exposure varied. The sequenced sample was peripheral blood mononuclear cells (PBMCs), obtained at baseline. The receptor source for this set is a human donor with classical Hodgkin lymphoma.

The rearrangement joins TRBV4-1 to TRBJ1-6, with TRBD1 matching over 7 bases. Trimming removed 1 base from V and 0 bases from J; junction bases left unmatched: 6. In germline, CDR1 is MGHRA, CDR2 YSYEKL. This CDR3 spans 18 amino acids. CDR3 amino acids: CASSQVDRVSSYNSPLHF. The DNA of the CDR3 is TGCGCCAGCAGCCAAGTCGACAGGGTGAGCTCCTATAATTCACCCCTCCACTTT.

This clone came up a few times. CDR3 in amino acids: CASSYRTGNTGELFF. The CDR3, as DNA: TGTGCCAGCAGTTACAGGACAGGGAACACCGGGGAGCTGTTTTTT. The chain couples TRBV6-5 to TRBJ2-2; 7 bases are shared with TRBD1. Looked up from germline, CDR1 is MNHEY and CDR2 is SVGAGI. The CDR3 is made up of 15 amino acids. V shed 2 bases, J shed 1 base, and the junction held 1 base outside the gene matches.

The V call is TRBV6-6, the J call TRBJ2-7; D is possibly TRBD1 (5 bases). Trimming took 6 bases from V and 3 from J, leaving 9 bases between them. Germline CDR1 is MNHNY and CDR2 is SVGAGI (reference sequence). This CDR3 comprises 12 residues. The CDR3 coding sequence is TGTGCCAGCAGAAACAGGAACTACGAGCAGTACTTC. Translating gives CASRNRNYEQYF.

The chain combines TRBV5-4 with TRBJ2-7; perhaps TRBD1 as D (5 bases). Germline V gives CDR1 SGHNT, CDR2 YYREEE (reference sequence). Trimming took off 3 bases at V and 0 bases at J, with 13 bases between the two ends. This CDR3 is 15 amino acids long. CDR3 amino acids: CASSSWTQSSYEQYF. CDR3 DNA: TGTGCCAGCAGCTCATGGACACAAAGCTCCTACGAGCAGTACTTC. The full variable domain, its missing parts supplied by reference TRBV5-4 and TRBJ2-7, is ETGVTQSPTHLIKTRGQQVTLRCSSQSGHNTVSWYQQALGQGPQFIFQYYREEENGRGNFPPRFSGLQFPNYSSELNVNALELDDSALYLCASSSWTQSSYEQYFGPGTRLTVT.

This chain joins TRBV4-1 and TRBJ1-1; D gene uncertain. The V gene's germline CDR1 is MGHRA and CDR2 YSYEKL. The CDR3 length is 13 residues. The V and J ends lost 6 bases and 0 bases respectively, with 8 bases between them. In DNA form, the CDR3 reads TGCGCCAGCAGGCTGACTGTGAACACTGAAGCTTTCTTT. It translates to CASRLTVNTEAFF.

This chain links TRBV7-2 with TRBJ2-7, with TRBD2 identical over 9 bases. The CDR3 length is 15 residues. Germline V lookup: CDR1 SGHTA, CDR2 FQGNSA. V lost 4 bases and J lost 0; bases outside the gene matches: 4. CDR3 in DNA: TGTGCCAGCAGCTCGACTAGCGGCCTCTCCTACGAGCAGTACTTC. It codes for CASSSTSGLSYEQYF.

The chain has TRBV7-7 and TRBJ1-4; unclear D gene. Germline CDR1 SSHAT, CDR2 FNYEAQ (reference sequence). V lost 1 base, J lost 13 bases, and 10 bases lay in between. There are 12 residues in the CDR3. The CDR3 here is CASSLDGRRLFF. In nucleotides, the CDR3 is TGTGCCAGCAGCTTAGATGGTCGGCGACTGTTTTTT.

This clone was found a few times. The rearrangement uses TRBV6-5 and TRBJ2-1; 8 bases fit TRBD1. J gave up 13 bases and V 3 bases, and 8 bases lay outside the gene matches. The V gene's germline CDR1 is MNHEY and CDR2 SVGAGI. The CDR3 spans 13 residues. This CDR3 is CASSYGTGRNQFF. The DNA for the CDR3 is TGTGCCAGCAGTTATGGGACAGGACGCAACCAGTTCTTC.

This chain links TRBV5-8 with TRBJ1-5; D is ambiguous. CDR1 is SGHTS and CDR2 is YDEGEE in the germline V gene. Trimming pared 6 bases from V and 0 bases from J, leaving 16 bases between. The CDR3 runs to 16 residues. CDR3 residues: CASTPREAYSNQPQHF. CDR3 coding DNA: TGTGCCAGCACCCCCCGGGAAGCATATAGCAATCAGCCCCAGCATTTT.

V gene TRBV7-8 combines with J gene TRBJ1-2; perhaps TRBD1 as D (6 bases). The CDR3 length is 16 residues. Trimming removed 7 bases from V and 3 bases from J, with 21 bases in between. CDR1 is SGHVS and CDR2 is FQNEAQ in the germline V gene. The CDR3 DNA reads as TGTGCCAGCAATTTGATTGACAGGTCTCTGGACTATGGCTACACCTTC. It specifies CASNLIDRSLDYGYTF.

The chain combines TRBV13 with TRBJ2-7; TRBD1 matches at 7 bases. The CDR3 runs to 16 residues. V was pared by 4 bases and J by 1 base, with 10 bases of the junction left unmatched. The germline V gene has CDR1 PRHDT and CDR2 FYEKMQ (reference sequence). The CDR3 bases are TGTGCCAGCAGCTCCCGCACTGGGACAGCATCCTACGAGCAGTACTTC. This gives the protein CASSSRTGTASYEQYF.

In this sample, this clone turned up a few times. This chain uses TRBV7-9 with TRBJ2-2; TRBD2 agrees at 7 bases. Trimming removed 4 bases from V and 5 bases from J; junction bases left unmatched: 7. The germline V gene encodes CDR1 SEHNR and CDR2 FQNEAQ (reference sequence). This CDR3 contains 15 residues. This CDR3 is CASSSSRSGTGELFF. In DNA form, the CDR3 reads TGTGCCAGCAGCTCATCCCGTAGCGGGACCGGGGAGCTGTTTTTT.

The chain employs TRBV5-1 and TRBJ2-7; 11 bases are a match to TRBD1. The CDR3 is made up of 18 amino acids. V was pared by 4 bases and J by 4 bases, with 16 bases of the junction left unmatched. Germline CDR1 reads SGHRS; CDR2 reads YFSETQ. The CDR3: CASSLPDSPGQGGYEQYF. The CDR3 bases are TGCGCCAGCAGCCTGCCTGATTCCCCGGGACAGGGGGGATACGAGCAGTACTTC.

This clone was recorded once. The chain couples TRBV29-1 to TRBJ2-7; a possible D gene is TRBD1 (6 bases). The CDR3 is 14 residues long. Trimming pared 1 base from V and 3 bases from J, leaving 13 bases between. The V gene's germline CDR1 is SQVTM and CDR2 ANQGSEA. For the CDR3, the DNA is TGCAGCGTTGAAGTAGGGGGACACTTCTACGAGCAGTACTTC. This sequence encodes CSVEVGGHFYEQYF.

The chain combines TRBV28 with TRBJ2-1; TRBD2 matches 8 bases. The J segment lost 0 bases and the V segment lost 4 bases, leaving 8 bases of the junction unmatched. This CDR3 comprises 17 residues. The V gene's germline CDR1 is MDHEN and CDR2 SYDVKM. CDR3 protein: CASSSRGVAGSYNEQFF. DNA for the CDR3: TGTGCCAGCAGTTCGCGGGGGGTAGCGGGCTCCTACAATGAGCAGTTCTTC.

The chain carries TRBV9 and TRBJ2-3; D possibly corresponds to TRBD2 (5 bases). There are 14 residues in the CDR3. Germline assignment: CDR1 SGDLS and CDR2 YYNGEE. Trimming took 0 bases from V and 4 from J, leaving 9 bases between them. The CDR3, as DNA: TGTGCCAGCAGCGTAGACGGTAGCGCAGATACGCAGTATTTT. This encodes CASSVDGSADTQYF.

The chain has TRBV6-1 and TRBJ1-1; 9 nucleotides match TRBD1. The CDR3 runs to 15 residues. Per germline, CDR1 MNHNS and CDR2 SASEGT. Losses at the gene ends were 4 bases for V and 0 bases for J; bases not matched to a gene: 3. The CDR3 spells CASSAGQGMNTEAFF. Written as DNA, the CDR3 is TGTGCCAGCAGTGCCGGACAGGGGATGAACACTGAAGCTTTCTTT.

This chain links TRBV30 with TRBJ2-5; 9 bases map to TRBD2. This CDR3 comprises 14 residues. Germline CDR1 GTSNPN, CDR2 SVGIG (reference sequence). The ends lost 0 bases at V and 3 bases at J; junction bases unmatched: 2. Here the CDR3 DNA reads TGTGCCTGGAGTGTACTAGCGGGTAAAGAGACCCAGTACTTC. It yields the protein CAWSVLAGKETQYF.

The genes are TRBV19 and TRBJ1-1; D call uncertain. CDR3 size: 15 residues. Trimming took 7 bases from V and 7 from J, leaving 22 bases between them. The germline V gene encodes CDR1 LNHDA and CDR2 SQIVND (reference sequence). The CDR3 DNA sequence: TGTGCCAGTAATCTCCGGAGCCAAATACAACATGAAGCTTTCTTT. This translates into CASNLRSQIQHEAFF.